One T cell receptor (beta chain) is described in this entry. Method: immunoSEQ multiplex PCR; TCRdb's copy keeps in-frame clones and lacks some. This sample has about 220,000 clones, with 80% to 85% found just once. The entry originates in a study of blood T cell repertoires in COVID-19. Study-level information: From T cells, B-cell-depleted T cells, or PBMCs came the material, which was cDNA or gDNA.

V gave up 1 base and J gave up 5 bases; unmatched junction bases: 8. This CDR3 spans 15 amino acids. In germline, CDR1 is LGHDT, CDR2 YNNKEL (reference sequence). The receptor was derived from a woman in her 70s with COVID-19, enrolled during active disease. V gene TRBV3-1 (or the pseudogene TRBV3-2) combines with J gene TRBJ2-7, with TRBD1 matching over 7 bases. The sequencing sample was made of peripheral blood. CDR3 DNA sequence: TGTGCCAGCAGCCAAGGACAGGGCGGTAGCGACGAGCAGTACTTC. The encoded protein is CASSQGQGGSDEQYF.